This T cell receptor beta chain was observed in a study of blood T cell repertoires in COVID-19 (dated by TCRdb to the early 2020s). At the level of the whole study: The collaborator samples originated in the United States, Italy and Spain and spanned the acute and convalescent phases of COVID-19. The material from the prospective study consisted of cDNA or gDNA derived from T cells, B-cell-depleted T cells, or PBMCs. The dataset comprised deeply sampled blood TCRbeta repertoires from subjects exposed to, actively infected with, or recovered from COVID-19. The repertoires were released in a freely available public database intended as a resource for research on the immune response to SARS-CoV-2. The samples were drawn from two sources: the first 160 participants of the ongoing ImmuneRACE study, and 1,000 to 1,500 subjects contributed by 6 global collaborators. Sample metadata almost always included a de-identified subject ID, COVID-19 status, age in years and sex. Where available, HLA class I and class II types were taken from metadata supplied by the sample provider and were not determined by assay-based typing.

The full study reports these points: Clinical and demographic metadata were provided uncurated, with the amount varying by source and participant.

Inclusive of the bounding cysteine and phenylalanine, the CDR3 is 15 residues long. The read is trimmed to its CDR3 DNA, 45 bases read in frame from base 1. According to the germline V gene, CDR1 reads LGHNA and CDR2 reads YNFKEQ. V is shortened by 1 base, J by 6 bases, and the region joining them spans 13 bases. Of note for this clone: Its antigen has not been determined. Base-call qualities are not available, and no considerably larger clone is one nucleotide away.

Each collaborating institution followed its own protocols to collect whole blood in K2EDTA tubes. For TCRbeta analysis, collaborators shipped samples as frozen whole blood, isolated PBMCs, or DNA extracted from either of those sample types. The immunoSEQ Assay, a bias-controlled multiplex PCR, was used to amplify TCRbeta CDR3 regions from genomic DNA. The study's processing was this. The number of nucleated cells in each sample was estimated by amplification of reference gene primers within the assay. To quantify the absolute abundance of each unique TCRbeta CDR3 rearrangement, sequence reads were collapsed and filtered. For each sample, productive Simpson clonality was calculated as the square root of Simpson's diversity index across productive rearrangements. Entries here come from immuneACCESS through TCRdb and include only in-frame sequences with V and J called. Some clones fail to appear in such tables; in the studies checked, an unresolved V gene covers under half of the shortfall, and the cause of the remainder is unknown. Clone size and V and J calls were adopted from that table, with D and trimming inferred from the DNA. In this sample the table shows about 150,000 clones, 80% of which occur a single time. The top ten clonotypes cover just over 0.55% of the sample.

The source is a man aged 60-69 years with acute or convalescent COVID-19. Recombination connected TRBV4-2 to TRBJ2-1; tentative D gene TRBD2, with 6 bases matching. Sequenced sample: peripheral blood. CDR3 region: CASSQGLANFNEQFF. The DNA reads TGTGCCAGCAGCCAAGGGCTAGCGAACTTCAATGAGCAGTTCTTC.